This T cell receptor beta chain was sequenced during a study of PD-L1 blockade in urothelial cancer. Study-level background: After treatment start, blood was analyzed at 3 weeks (second dose) and at 6 weeks. Blood samples had a median of approximately 150,000 T cells, approximately 83,000 unique TCRs, and clonality more than 0.075.

In regard to this clone: Its antigen is still unknown.

Points from the study as a whole: A below-median TCR clonality in blood before treatment predicted better survival. Durable-benefit patients had greater expansion of tumor-associated blood clones at 3 weeks.

CDR3 length: 14 residues. Germline CDR1 reads MNHEY; CDR2 reads SMNVEV (reference sequence). Germline trimming cut 5 bases from V and 2 bases from J; bases unmatched to any gene: 5. Time point specified: pretreatment peripheral blood. The data were produced by immunoSEQ multiplex PCR, yet TCRdb's version contains in-frame clones alone and is incomplete. This sample has around 100,000 clones, with around 87% found just once. The J gene is TRBJ1-2, the V gene TRBV27; 7 bases line up with TRBD1. The material sequenced was PBMCs, taken around atezolizumab (anti-PD-L1) treatment. The TCR comes from a man in his 60s with urothelial cancer. The CDR3 is CASSPLTGNYGYTF. The CDR3 DNA reads as TGTGCCAGCAGTCCCCTGACAGGGAACTATGGCTACACCTTC.